This TCR beta chain was found in a study of T cell responses to AZD1222 COVID-19 vaccine. V was cut by 6 bases and J by 5 bases, with 20 bases left in between. CDR1 MNHEY and CDR2 SVGEGT come from the germline V gene. This CDR3 has 15 residues. Points from the study as a whole: Spike was spanned by vaccine-associated CD4 TCRs, with dominance at 160-218 and 743-854.

Note on this clone: Its antigen is currently unknown.

The repertoire was sequenced with immunoSEQ multiplex PCR; TCRdb's copy has only in-frame clones and lacks some. This sample yields approximately 150,000 clones, of which 70% to 90% are seen a single time; about 4.3% belongs to the top ten. Sequenced here: peripheral blood, sampled 28 days after the second dose of the MenACWY control vaccine. The clonotype was recovered from an adult who received the MenACWY meningococcal vaccine as a control. This sequence joins TRBV6-2 or TRBV6-3 and TRBJ2-7; either TRBD1 or TRBD2 may fit D (6 bases each). The CDR3 here is CASSRIGGLVNEQYF. In DNA, the CDR3 is TGTGCCAGCAGCCGTATCGGGGGCTTGGTCAACGAGCAGTACTTC.